This T cell receptor beta chain was identified in a study of chemoradiotherapy in HPV16-positive cancers. Study-level results: Functional assays defining HPV-specific T cells used only two HPV16-positive patients. Candidate HPV-specific clones and E7-related TCR motifs grew in tumor during treatment. HPV-responsive T-cell expansion during chemoradiotherapy was linked to improved recurrence-free survival in HPV16-positive patients.

Over chemoradiotherapy, repertoires were sampled more than once. TCRdb's table, derived via immunoSEQ multiplex PCR, lists solely in-frame clones and lacks some. The sample lists thousands of clones, 75% to 90% occurring once. As to this clone: Its antigen is not identified.

With V trimmed by 10 bases and J by 1 base, 10 bases remained unmatched. CDR1 is SGHTA and CDR2 is FQGTGA in the germline V gene. The CDR3 consists of 15 residues. Specimen: tumor tissue, collected from a patient who underwent chemoradiotherapy. This clonotype was sampled from a human donor with HPV-associated anogenital cancer. The J gene is TRBJ2-1, the V gene TRBV7-3, with 7 bases that match TRBD2. In DNA, the CDR3 is TGTGCCAACTCCATCCGGGACTATTCCTACAATGAGCAGTTCTTC. Translated: CANSIRDYSYNEQFF.